The T cell receptor beta chain described here comes from a study of blood T cells in healthy people across ages. For the study at large: In model experiments, template switching was able to capture about one barcoded beta molecule for every two T cells that were present.

A sample-barcoded 5' primer and a J-beta primer mix were used in a second PCR of roughly 6 to 12 cycles. A tag from a template-switch adaptor with 12 random nucleotides marked each cDNA molecule. TCRdb independently ran MiXCR on the 5' RACE reads; one entry per CDR3 protein. The sample yields hundreds of thousands of distinct CDR3 sequences, 56% seen once. Germline CDR1 SGHTA, CDR2 FQGTGA. The V gene lost 1 base and the J gene lost 5 bases, with 17 bases spanning the gap. This CDR3 is 16 amino acids long. With each sample, at least 6 micrograms of total RNA were extracted. The V call is TRBV7-3, the J call TRBJ2-5; D uncertain. Sequencing was performed on blood. The clonotype comes from a man in his forties or fifties in good health. CDR3 loop: CASSLNPPDGFETQYF. The CDR3 bases are TGTGCCAGCAGCTTAAACCCCCCCGATGGGTTTGAGACCCAGTACTTC.